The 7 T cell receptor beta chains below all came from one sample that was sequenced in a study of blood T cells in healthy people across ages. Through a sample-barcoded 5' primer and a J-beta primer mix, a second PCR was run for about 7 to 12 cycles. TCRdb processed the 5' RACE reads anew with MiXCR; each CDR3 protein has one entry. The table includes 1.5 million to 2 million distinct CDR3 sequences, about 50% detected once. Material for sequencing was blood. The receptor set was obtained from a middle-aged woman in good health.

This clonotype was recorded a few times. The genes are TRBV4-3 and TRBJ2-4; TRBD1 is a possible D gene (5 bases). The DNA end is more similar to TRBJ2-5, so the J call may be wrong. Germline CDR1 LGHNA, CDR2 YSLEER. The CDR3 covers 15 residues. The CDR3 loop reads CASSQALGAGETQYF. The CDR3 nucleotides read TGCGCCAGCAGCCAAGCGTTAGGGGCCGGGGAGACCCAGTACTTC.

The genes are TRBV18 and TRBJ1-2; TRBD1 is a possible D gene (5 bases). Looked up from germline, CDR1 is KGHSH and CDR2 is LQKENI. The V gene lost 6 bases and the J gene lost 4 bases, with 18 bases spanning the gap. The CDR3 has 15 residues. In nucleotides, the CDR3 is TGTGCCAGCTCGGTTCTTCAGGGTGGATCCTATGGCTACACCTTC. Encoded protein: CASSVLQGGSYGYTF.

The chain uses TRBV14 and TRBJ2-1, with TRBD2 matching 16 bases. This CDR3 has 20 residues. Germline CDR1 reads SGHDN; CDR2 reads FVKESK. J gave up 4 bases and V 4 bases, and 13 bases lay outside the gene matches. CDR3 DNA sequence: TGTGCCAGCAGCCTGGGACTAGCGGGGGGGCCCGTTCTTGGGTACAATGAGCAGTTCTTC. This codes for CASSLGLAGGPVLGYNEQFF.

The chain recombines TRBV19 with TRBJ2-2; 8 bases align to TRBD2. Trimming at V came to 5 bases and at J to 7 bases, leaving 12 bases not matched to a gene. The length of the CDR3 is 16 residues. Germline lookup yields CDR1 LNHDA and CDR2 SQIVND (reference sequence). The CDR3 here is CASSLSGGAFLGELFF. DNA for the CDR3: TGTGCCAGTAGTCTTTCCGGGGGGGCCTTTCTCGGGGAGCTGTTTTTT.

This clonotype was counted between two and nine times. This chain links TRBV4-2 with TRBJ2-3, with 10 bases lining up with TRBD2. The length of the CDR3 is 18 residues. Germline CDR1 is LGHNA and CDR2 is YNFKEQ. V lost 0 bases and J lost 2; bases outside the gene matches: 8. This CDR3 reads CASSQDRSGGVFTDTQYF. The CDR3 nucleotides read TGTGCCAGCAGCCAAGATCGGAGCGGGGGGGTTTTCACAGATACGCAGTATTTT.

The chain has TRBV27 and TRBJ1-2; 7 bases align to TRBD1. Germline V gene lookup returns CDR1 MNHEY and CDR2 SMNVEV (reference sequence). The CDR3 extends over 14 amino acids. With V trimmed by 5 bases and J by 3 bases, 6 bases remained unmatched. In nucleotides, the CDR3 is TGTGCCAGCAGTAGCCAGGGGGTAGACTATGGCTACACCTTC. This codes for CASSSQGVDYGYTF.

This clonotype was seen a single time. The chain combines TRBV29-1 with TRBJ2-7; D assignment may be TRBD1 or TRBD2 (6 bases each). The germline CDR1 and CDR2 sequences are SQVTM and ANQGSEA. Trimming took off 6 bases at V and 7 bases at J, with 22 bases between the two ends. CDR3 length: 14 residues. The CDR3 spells CSVLRGGQGNEQYF. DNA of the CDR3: TGCAGCGTCCTACGAGGGGGGCAGGGCAATGAGCAGTACTTC.